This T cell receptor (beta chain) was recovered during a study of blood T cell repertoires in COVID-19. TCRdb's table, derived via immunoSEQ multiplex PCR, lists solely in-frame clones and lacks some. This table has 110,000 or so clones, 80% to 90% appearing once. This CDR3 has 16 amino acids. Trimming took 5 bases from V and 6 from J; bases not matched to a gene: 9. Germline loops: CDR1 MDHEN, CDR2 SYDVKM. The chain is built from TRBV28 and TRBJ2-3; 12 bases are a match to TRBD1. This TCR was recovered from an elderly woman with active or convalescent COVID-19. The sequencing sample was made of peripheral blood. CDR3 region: CASSPSGQGAGDTQYF. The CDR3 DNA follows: TGTGCCAGCAGTCCATCGGGACAGGGGGCGGGGGATACGCAGTATTTT.